This entry lists 17 T cell receptor beta chains sequenced from one sample in a study of OX40 agonist ivuxolimab in advanced cancers. Assay used: immunoSEQ multiplex PCR; TCRdb lists only in-frame clones, some missing. The sample includes 60,000 to 95,000 clones, around nine tenths of them seen just once. The specimen was CD4+ or CD8+ T cells sorted from blood, collected in a trial of the OX40 agonist ivuxolimab. These receptors all come from an adult with an advanced solid tumor such as melanoma, head and neck, liver or kidney cancer.

The chain is built from TRBV5-4 and TRBJ2-7, with 11 bases that match TRBD2. Germline trimming cut 4 bases from V and 4 bases from J; bases unmatched to any gene: 7. The CDR3 runs 15 residues. Germline-derived CDR1 and CDR2 are SGHNT and YYREEE (reference sequence). The CDR3 DNA reads TGTGCCAGCAGCCCCGGGGGGACTAGCGGATACGAGCAGTACTTC. Its protein product is CASSPGGTSGYEQYF.

The chain employs TRBV18 and TRBJ1-4, with a tentative D call TRBD1 (6 bases). Trimming stripped 3 bases from V and 1 base from J, with 12 bases between. Per germline, CDR1 KGHSH and CDR2 LQKENI. The CDR3 has 16 residues. Written as DNA, the CDR3 is TGTGCCAGCTCACCTACAGGGACGCTAACTAATGAAAAACTGTTTTTT. It codes for CASSPTGTLTNEKLFF.

The chain carries TRBV28 and TRBJ1-5; D unclear. Trimming stripped 3 bases from V and 7 bases from J, with 10 bases between. CDR1 and CDR2 from the germline V gene are MDHEN and SYDVKM. The CDR3 runs to 13 residues. CDR3 in DNA: TGTGCCAGCAGTTTTCCCAGGAACCAGCCCCAGCATTTT. Translated, it gives CASSFPRNQPQHF.

The V gene is TRBV19, the J gene TRBJ1-3; possibly TRBD1 for D (6 bases). Trimming pared 4 bases from V and 0 bases from J, leaving 16 bases between. CDR1 and CDR2 from the germline V gene are LNHDA and SQIVND (reference sequence). The CDR3 contains 17 residues. Here the CDR3 reads CASSTFAGQYSGNTIYF. The CDR3 nucleotides are TGTGCCAGTAGTACCTTCGCAGGACAGTACTCTGGAAACACCATATATTTT.

In its sample, this clone was seen a few times. The chain carries TRBV11-2 and TRBJ2-1, with 7 bases lining up with TRBD2. The CDR3 covers 13 residues. The J segment lost 11 bases and the V segment lost 0 bases, leaving 4 bases of the junction unmatched. Germline assignment: CDR1 SGHAT and CDR2 FQNNGV. The CDR3 is CASSLESGTQQFF. Here the CDR3 DNA reads TGTGCCAGCAGCTTAGAGAGCGGGACCCAGCAGTTCTTC.

This chain joins TRBV7-2 and TRBJ2-3, with D perhaps assigned TRBD1 or TRBD2 (5 bases each). CDR1 is SGHTA and CDR2 is FQGNSA in the germline V gene. Deletions cut 7 bases from V and 4 bases from J, with 15 bases between. The CDR3 extends over 14 amino acids. In nucleotides, the CDR3 is TGTGCCAGCACCCGCTTTGTGGGGGCAGATACGCAGTATTTT. Amino acids: CASTRFVGADTQYF.

This chain connects TRBV19 to TRBJ2-1; TRBD1 or TRBD2 may be the D gene (5 bases each). Trimming took off 3 bases at V and 10 bases at J, with 13 bases between the two ends. The CDR3 covers 13 residues. CDR1 and CDR2 (germline): LNHDA, SQIVND (reference sequence). The CDR3 bases are TGTGCCAGTAGTATTAGAGAGGGGATCGAGCAGTTCTTC. Protein sequence: CASSIREGIEQFF.

The chain has TRBV30 and TRBJ2-5; 9 bases match TRBD2. Germline trimming cut 5 bases from V and 5 bases from J; bases unmatched to any gene: 9. Germline CDR1 and CDR2: GTSNPN and SVGIG (reference sequence). This CDR3 contains 14 residues. The CDR3 DNA follows: TGTGCCTGGGACCCGGGGCTAGCGGGGGAGACCCAGTACTTC. Its protein is CAWDPGLAGETQYF.

This chain uses TRBV15 with TRBJ2-7; a weak D match, TRBD1 (5 bases). Trimming cost V 1 base and J 9 bases, with 13 bases left between them. CDR1 and CDR2 from the germline V gene are LNHNV and YYDKDF (reference sequence). This CDR3 is 13 amino acids long. The CDR3 DNA reads as TGTGCCACCAGCAGAGTCGGACACTCGGGGCAGTACTTC. Its protein is CATSRVGHSGQYF.

The chain has TRBV29-1 and TRBJ2-7, with D possibly being TRBD1 (6 bases). The V gene lost 3 bases and the J gene lost 0 bases, with 12 bases spanning the gap. The CDR3 is 14 residues long. Germline V CDR1 and CDR2: SQVTM, ANQGSEA. The CDR3 is CSVEGTPGSYEQYF. The CDR3 bases are TGCAGCGTTGAGGGGACACCCGGCTCCTACGAGCAGTACTTC.

The CDR3 loop reads CASSIGRQREGETQYF. DNA of the CDR3: TGTGCCAGTAGTATAGGCCGGCAGAGGGAAGGGGAGACCCAGTACTTC. The gene calls are TRBV19 and TRBJ2-5, with D perhaps TRBD2 (5 bases). CDR1 and CDR2 from the germline V gene are LNHDA and SQIVND (reference sequence). V dropped 1 base and J dropped 5 bases, with 17 bases sitting between them. The CDR3 length is 16 residues.

The rearrangement links TRBV6-5 to TRBJ2-1; D perhaps matches TRBD1 (7 bases). This CDR3 has 15 amino acids. Germline assignment: CDR1 MNHEY and CDR2 SVGAGI. Trimming removed 5 bases at V and 4 bases at J, with 15 bases between. Here the CDR3 reads CASSGAGQFYNEQFF. The CDR3 region has the DNA TGTGCCAGCAGTGGCGCGGGACAGTTTTACAATGAGCAGTTCTTC.

The rearrangement joins TRBV5-1 to TRBJ2-1, with 7 bases aligning to TRBD2. The CDR3 totals 12 residues. V shed 4 bases, J shed 10 bases, and the junction held 5 bases outside the gene matches. Germline V lookup: CDR1 SGHRS, CDR2 YFSETQ. The CDR3 bases are TGCGCCAGCAGCAGAGAGGGAGGGGAGCAGTTCTTC. Translation: CASSREGGEQFF.

The V call is TRBV5-1, the J call TRBJ2-7, with TRBD2 matching over 9 bases. Unmatched junction bases numbered 7, after V lost 4 bases and J lost 5 bases. There are 14 residues in the CDR3. Germline CDR1 reads SGHRS; CDR2 reads YFSETQ. DNA for the CDR3: TGCGCCAGCAGCCCCCTAGCGGGATGGGACGAGCAGTACTTC. This encodes CASSPLAGWDEQYF.

The chain has TRBV7-2 and TRBJ2-7; 10 nucleotides align to TRBD1. From germline, CDR1 is SGHTA and CDR2 FQGNSA. V shed 5 bases, J shed 3 bases, and the junction held 7 bases outside the gene matches. The CDR3 is 15 amino acids. CDR3 coding DNA: TGTGCCAGCAGCACCGGGACAGGGGCCTTCTACGAGCAGTACTTC. Amino acid sequence: CASSTGTGAFYEQYF. The complete variable domain, with remaining parts taken from reference TRBV7-2 and TRBJ2-7, reads GAGVSQSPSNKVTEKGKDVELRCDPISGHTALYWYRQSLGQGLEFLIYFQGNSAPDKSGLPSDRFSAERTGGSVSTLTIQRTQQEDSAVYLCASSTGTGAFYEQYFGPGTRLTVT.

J is TRBJ2-2 and V is TRBV5-4; no clear D gene. The CDR3 extends over 14 amino acids. V lost 3 bases and J lost 6, with 12 bases in between. The germline V gene has CDR1 SGHNT and CDR2 YYREEE (reference sequence). In nucleotides, the CDR3 is TGTGCCAGCAGCTCCGGGCTAGGAGCCGGGGAGCTGTTTTTT. This gives the protein CASSSGLGAGELFF.

The rearrangement uses TRBV7-2 and TRBJ2-5; no firm D call. V dropped 1 base and J dropped 5 bases, with 11 bases sitting between them. The CDR3 consists of 14 residues. Germline V gene sequence: CDR1 SGHTA, CDR2 FQGNSA. The CDR3 spells CASSLEGPWETQYF. CDR3 bases: TGTGCCAGCAGCTTAGAGGGTCCCTGGGAGACCCAGTACTTC.